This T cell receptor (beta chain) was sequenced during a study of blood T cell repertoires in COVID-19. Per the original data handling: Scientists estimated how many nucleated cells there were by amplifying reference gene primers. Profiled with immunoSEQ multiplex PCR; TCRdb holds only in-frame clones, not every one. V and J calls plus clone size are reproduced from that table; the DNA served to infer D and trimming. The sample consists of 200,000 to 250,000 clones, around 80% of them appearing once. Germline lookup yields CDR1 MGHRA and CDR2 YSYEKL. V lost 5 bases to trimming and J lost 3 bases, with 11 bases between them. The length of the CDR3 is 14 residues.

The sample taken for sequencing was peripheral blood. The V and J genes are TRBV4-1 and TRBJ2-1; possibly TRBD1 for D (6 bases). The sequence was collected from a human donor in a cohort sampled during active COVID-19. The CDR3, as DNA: TGCGCCAGCAGCGGACAGAACAACTACAATGAGCAGTTCTTC. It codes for CASSGQNNYNEQFF.